This T cell receptor (beta chain) derives from a study of cytomegalovirus exposure and HLA in healthy donors. Whole-study results and caveats: In a later analysis, specific HLA alleles were associated with 15,000 or so TCR beta sequences at a 0.05 false discovery rate. In an earlier analysis, in some 540 donors, most V segments appeared productive either ~87% or ~30% of the time. It was reported that the classifier diagnosed cytomegalovirus status with high specificity and sensitivity in both the original and validation cohorts. What a later analysis reportedly showed was that an Asian-associated ancestry cluster had fewer N-insertions than the roughly 700-donor mean.

A word on this clone: Its antigen is undetermined.

This PCR relied on a set of 60 Vbeta primers and 13 Jbeta primers. TCRdb's copy holds only in-frame clones and misses some; the assay was immunoSEQ multiplex PCR. Counted here are 100,000 to 150,000 clones, more than 65% occurring once; the ten biggest clones make up around 4%. V trimming: 5 bases; J trimming: 3 bases; junction bases outside the gene matches: 3. Germline CDR1 and CDR2: MNHEY and SMNVEV (reference sequence). The CDR3 spans 13 residues. The chain is built from TRBV27 and TRBJ1-1; 7 nucleotides align to TRBD1. Sequenced material: PBMCs. The receptor comes from a young man in good health and CMV-seropositive. The CDR3 loop is CASSIRGYTEAFF. The CDR3 coding sequence is TGTGCCAGCAGTATCAGGGGGTACACTGAAGCTTTCTTT.